This is a list of T cell receptor beta chains from one sample in a study of blood T cells in healthy people across ages. TCRdb fed the 5' RACE reads into MiXCR, producing one record per CDR3 protein. The sample has about 1.4 million distinct CDR3 sequences; 55% to 75% are singletons. Sequencing was done on a sample of blood. These receptor sequences come from a man aged 18 to 29 in good health. Each CDR3 is given with its conserved first and last residue. Fields, in order: D gene, clone size, V gene, J gene, CDR3 protein, CDR3 DNA. A D gene is named only where the DNA matches it firmly. Where a row states a size, it is once, few, many or the class of an expanded clone; other rows omit it.

D gene: NA
clone size: few
V gene: TRBV20-1
J gene: TRBJ1-5
CDR3 protein: CSASPNSNQPQHF
CDR3 DNA: TGCAGTGCTTCCCCAAATAGCAATCAGCCCCAGCATTTT

D gene: NA
clone size: few
V gene: TRBV6-2/TRBV6-3
J gene: TRBJ2-1
CDR3 protein: CASRPGGSSYNEQFF
CDR3 DNA: TGTGCCAGCAGGCCTGGTGGGAGCTCCTACAATGAGCAGTTCTTC

D gene: NA
clone size: NA
V gene: TRBV5-5
J gene: TRBJ1-6
CDR3 protein: CASSLQSSLSPLHF
CDR3 DNA: TGTGCCAGCAGCTTGCAGTCCAGCCTTTCACCCCTCCACTTT

D gene: NA
clone size: few
V gene: TRBV3-1
J gene: TRBJ2-1
CDR3 protein: CASSQPDAGGMQFF
CDR3 DNA: TGTGCCAGCAGCCAACCGGACGCTGGGGGTATGCAGTTCTTC

D gene: NA
clone size: NA
V gene: TRBV5-1
J gene: TRBJ2-6
CDR3 protein: CASRSRDSSGANVLTF
CDR3 DNA: TGCGCCAGCAGGTCGCGAGATTCCTCTGGGGCCAACGTCCTGACTTTC

D gene: NA
clone size: many
V gene: TRBV6-5
J gene: TRBJ2-5
CDR3 protein: CASSYHETQYF
CDR3 DNA: TGTGCCAGCAGTTACCACGAGACCCAGTACTTC

D gene: NA
clone size: few
V gene: TRBV7-2
J gene: TRBJ2-7
CDR3 protein: CASSSYPGAYEQYF
CDR3 DNA: TGTGCCAGCAGCTCCTATCCGGGAGCCTACGAGCAGTACTTC

D gene: NA
clone size: once
V gene: TRBV6-1
J gene: TRBJ2-6
CDR3 protein: CASRSGTDSSGAHVLTF
CDR3 DNA: TGTGCCAGCAGATCCGGGACGGACAGCTCTGGGGCCCACGTCCTGACTTTC

D gene: TRBD1
clone size: few
V gene: TRBV12-3/TRBV12-4
J gene: TRBJ2-3
CDR3 protein: CASSFRTGGLDTQYF
CDR3 DNA: TGTGCCAGCAGTTTTCGCACAGGGGGGCTTGATACGCAGTATTTT

D gene: TRBD1
clone size: NA
V gene: TRBV4-3
J gene: TRBJ2-3
CDR3 protein: CASSQDGQGGDTQYF
CDR3 DNA: TGCGCCAGCAGCCAAGATGGACAGGGTGGAGATACGCAGTATTTT

D gene: NA
clone size: NA
V gene: TRBV4-2
J gene: TRBJ2-5
CDR3 protein: CASSQGTSTEGSKTQYF
CDR3 DNA: TGTGCCAGCAGCCAAGGGACCTCGACGGAGGGATCGAAGACCCAGTACTTC

D gene: NA
clone size: NA
V gene: TRBV6-2/TRBV6-3
J gene: TRBJ1-4
CDR3 protein: CASSSVRARKEEKLFF
CDR3 DNA: TGTGCCAGCAGTTCCGTTCGGGCGCGGAAAGAAGAAAAACTGTTTTTT

D gene: TRBD1
clone size: few
V gene: TRBV10-3
J gene: TRBJ2-3
CDR3 protein: CAISEPTGTGPTPRPTDTQYF
CDR3 DNA: TGTGCCATCAGTGAGCCGACCGGGACAGGGCCGACGCCGCGGCCCACAGATACGCAGTATTTT

D gene: NA
clone size: NA
V gene: TRBV10-3
J gene: TRBJ2-7
CDR3 protein: CAISESGGFYEQYF
CDR3 DNA: TGTGCCATCAGTGAGTCGGGGGGCTTCTACGAGCAGTACTTC

D gene: NA
clone size: few
V gene: TRBV29-1
J gene: TRBJ2-7
CDR3 protein: CSAARGLDYEQYF
CDR3 DNA: TGCAGCGCCGCCCGGGGACTCGATTACGAGCAGTACTTC

D gene: TRBD2
clone size: NA
V gene: TRBV7-2
J gene: TRBJ2-4
CDR3 protein: CASSSSGGRDIQYF
CDR3 DNA: TGTGCCAGCAGCTCTAGCGGGGGGCGGGACATTCAGTACTTC

D gene: TRBD2
clone size: NA
V gene: TRBV5-1
J gene: TRBJ2-5
CDR3 protein: CASSRTNGTSVFQETQYF
CDR3 DNA: TGCGCCAGCAGCCGTACTAACGGGACTAGCGTGTTCCAAGAGACCCAGTACTTC

D gene: NA
clone size: few
V gene: TRBV5-1
J gene: TRBJ2-3
CDR3 protein: CASSDPGLRAADTQYF
CDR3 DNA: TGCGCCAGCAGCGACCCGGGACTCCGGGCAGCAGATACGCAGTATTTT

D gene: NA
clone size: NA
V gene: TRBV6-2/TRBV6-3
J gene: TRBJ2-3
CDR3 protein: CASKLAGSLGTQYF
CDR3 DNA: TGTGCCAGCAAGTTGGCAGGGAGCTTAGGTACGCAGTATTTT

D gene: NA
clone size: NA
V gene: TRBV4-1
J gene: TRBJ1-2
CDR3 protein: CASSKGGQALDGYTF
CDR3 DNA: TGCGCCAGCAGCAAAGGGGGGCAGGCCTTGGATGGCTACACCTTC

D gene: NA
clone size: NA
V gene: TRBV9
J gene: TRBJ1-2
CDR3 protein: CASSVAVFQGDGYTF
CDR3 DNA: TGTGCCAGCAGCGTAGCTGTGTTTCAAGGGGATGGCTACACCTTC

D gene: TRBD2
clone size: NA
V gene: TRBV12-5
J gene: TRBJ2-3
CDR3 protein: CASGPPSGAGTDTQYF
CDR3 DNA: TGTGCTAGTGGTCCCCCGAGCGGGGCGGGCACAGATACGCAGTATTTT

D gene: NA
clone size: NA
V gene: TRBV14
J gene: TRBJ2-2
CDR3 protein: CASSQDGYSMNTGELFF
CDR3 DNA: TGTGCCAGCAGCCAAGATGGTTACAGCATGAACACCGGGGAGCTGTTTTTT

D gene: TRBD1
clone size: once
V gene: TRBV13
J gene: TRBJ1-2
CDR3 protein: CASSSGQRHGYTF
CDR3 DNA: TGTGCCAGCAGCTCGGGACAGCGCCATGGCTACACCTTC

D gene: NA
clone size: NA
V gene: TRBV5-6
J gene: TRBJ2-6
CDR3 protein: CASRSSLYMGAGANVLTF
CDR3 DNA: TGTGCCAGCAGGTCCTCGTTATATATGGGGGCCGGGGCCAACGTCCTGACTTTC

D gene: TRBD2
clone size: NA
V gene: TRBV20-1
J gene: TRBJ2-1
CDR3 protein: CSANLAGVRNEQFF
CDR3 DNA: TGCAGTGCTAACCTAGCGGGAGTGAGGAATGAGCAGTTCTTC